The 19 T cell receptor beta chains listed next were all sequenced from one sample in a study of T cell repertoires in cytomegalovirus infection. Using its own MiXCR run on the reads, TCRdb lists one record per CDR3 protein. The repertoire holds about 300,000 distinct CDR3 sequences, with 9.6% as singletons. The sample comprised PBMCs. The receptors derive from a human donor in good health (CMV status not recorded). Some clones in this sample may be carry-over from other donors' samples.

This clonotype has a count of ten or more. The CDR3: CASSDHRGMGYEQYF. In nucleotides, the CDR3 is TGTGCCAGTAGTGATCACAGGGGAATGGGCTACGAGCAGTACTTC. The chain couples TRBV19 to TRBJ2-7; the match to TRBD1 covers 7 bases. Germline V gene lookup returns CDR1 LNHDA and CDR2 SQIVND (reference sequence). The CDR3 has 15 residues. Germline trimming cut 5 bases from V and 3 bases from J; bases unmatched to any gene: 10.

This clonotype was counted many times. V gene TRBV28 combines with J gene TRBJ2-5; D ambiguous. Germline CDR1 and CDR2: MDHEN and SYDVKM. The CDR3 has 11 amino acids. V was clipped by 7 bases and J by 5 bases, with 8 bases between them. The CDR3 loop is CASISLETQYF. In DNA form, the CDR3 reads TGTGCCAGCATCTCCCTGGAGACCCAGTACTTC.

In its sample, this clonotype was seen many times. CDR3 sequence (DNA): TGTGCCAGCAGATCAGACAGATGGGGCTCCTACGAGCAGTACGTC. This encodes CASRSDRWGSYEQYV. V usage is TRBV28 and J usage is TRBJ2-7; possibly TRBD1 for D (5 bases). CDR1 is MDHEN and CDR2 is SYDVKM in the germline V gene. V lost 6 bases and J lost 0, with 15 bases in between. This CDR3 is built from 15 residues.

The rearrangement joins TRBV5-4 to TRBJ2-6; D not certain. With 0 bases removed from V and 0 bases from J, the gap between germline ends came to 4 bases. Germline V gene data show CDR1 as SGHNT and CDR2 as YYREEE (reference sequence). The length of the CDR3 is 15 residues. In nucleotides, the CDR3 is TGTGCCAGCAGCTTGGTCCGCTCTGGGGCCAACGTCCTGACTTTC. It codes for CASSLVRSGANVLTF.

This clonotype was found a few times. The rearrangement joins TRBV20-1 to TRBJ1-1; D is unclear. Germline V lookup: CDR1 DFQATT, CDR2 SNEGSKA (reference sequence). The CDR3 has 10 amino acids. The V and J ends lost 2 bases and 6 bases respectively, with 4 bases between them. CDR3 sequence (DNA): TGCAGTGCTAGACGGGCTGAAGCTTTCTTT. This translates into CSARRAEAFF.

The sample holds many counts of this clonotype. The chain employs TRBV7-9 and TRBJ1-4; no clear D. The CDR3 sequence is 15 residues long. V was shortened by 1 base and J by 4 bases, with 10 bases between the two germline ends. Germline CDR1 is SEHNR and CDR2 is FQNEAQ (reference sequence). DNA for the CDR3: TGTGCCAGCAGCTTAGATCACATCAGTAATGAAAAACTGTTTTTT. Translation gives CASSLDHISNEKLFF.

The chain links TRBV6-6 to TRBJ2-5; the D gene could be TRBD1 or TRBD2 (5 bases each). This CDR3 has 15 residues. V was pared by 2 bases and J by 0 bases, with 10 bases between. Germline-derived CDR1 and CDR2 are MNHNY and SVGAGI (reference sequence). The CDR3 here is CASSYPREYQETQYF. DNA for the CDR3: TGTGCCAGCAGTTACCCCAGGGAGTACCAAGAGACCCAGTACTTC.

This sequence joins TRBV28 and TRBJ1-2; D unresolved. The CDR3 is 12 residues long. The V end was cut by 2 bases, the J end by 2 bases, with 3 bases between. CDR1 and CDR2 from the germline V gene are MDHEN and SYDVKM. The CDR3 region is CASSLMNYGYTF. In DNA, the CDR3 is TGTGCCAGCAGTTTAATGAACTATGGCTACACCTTC.

In this sample, this clonotype turned up many times. The V and J genes are TRBV2 and TRBJ1-1, with D hard to call. This CDR3 region has 13 residues. Looked up from germline, CDR1 is SNHLY and CDR2 is FYNNEI. The V end was cut by 3 bases, the J end by 6 bases, with 11 bases between. The CDR3 loop reads CASSDWSKAEAFF. CDR3 nucleotides: TGTGCCAGCAGTGATTGGAGTAAGGCTGAAGCTTTCTTT.

At least ten counts were recorded for this clonotype. The chain couples TRBV7-2 to TRBJ2-5; 8 nucleotides line up with TRBD1. Germline lookup yields CDR1 SGHTA and CDR2 FQGNSA. J lost 5 bases, V lost 5 bases, and 10 bases had no gene match. This CDR3 is built from 15 residues. The CDR3 spells CASSTRTGRLETQYF. CDR3 coding DNA: TGTGCCAGCAGCACGCGGACAGGGCGACTGGAGACCCAGTACTTC.

This clonotype was recorded at least ten times. J is TRBJ2-1 and V is TRBV7-2; 9 bases match TRBD1. Per germline, CDR1 SGHTA and CDR2 FQGNSA. There are 13 residues in the CDR3. V dropped 7 bases and J dropped 7; count of bases not matched to a gene: 5. CDR3 loop: CASKDRGGNEQFF. CDR3 DNA sequence: TGTGCCAGCAAGGACAGGGGCGGGAATGAGCAGTTCTTC.

V gene TRBV5-1 combines with J gene TRBJ2-5; perhaps TRBD1 as D (6 bases). CDR3 size: 15 residues. Trimming cost V 1 base and J 4 bases, with 14 bases left between them. CDR1 is SGHRS and CDR2 is YFSETQ in the germline V gene. CDR3 nucleotide sequence: TGCGCCAGCAGCTTGAAGGCAAGGGGGAGAGAGACCCAGTACTTC. Protein sequence: CASSLKARGRETQYF.

The V call is TRBV7-3, the J call TRBJ2-3; TRBD2 might be the D (6 bases). V shed 5 bases and J shed 4 bases, with 22 bases lying between them. This CDR3 region has 17 residues. Germline V gene data show CDR1 as SGHTA and CDR2 as FQGTGA. The CDR3: CASSVGLTDPEADTQYF. CDR3 nucleotide sequence: TGTGCCAGCAGCGTGGGACTTACAGACCCTGAGGCAGATACGCAGTATTTT.

This clonotype was seen many times. V and J are TRBV5-4 and TRBJ1-1; 7 positions agree with TRBD1. Germline V gene data show CDR1 as SGHNT and CDR2 as YYREEE (reference sequence). The trim removed 7 bases at V and 0 bases at J, leaving 9 bases unmatched. This CDR3 is built from 15 residues. This CDR3 reads CASSPTGPMNTEAFF. The CDR3, as DNA: TGTGCCAGCTCCCCGACAGGGCCTATGAACACTGAAGCTTTCTTT.

The chain recombines TRBV20-1 with TRBJ2-7, with 9 bases that match TRBD1. The germline V gene encodes CDR1 DFQATT and CDR2 SNEGSKA (reference sequence). CDR3 length: 14 amino acids. V dropped 5 bases and J dropped 4; count of bases not matched to a gene: 9. The CDR3 region is CSALSDRGQYEQYF. For the CDR3, the DNA is TGCAGTGCTCTTTCGGACAGGGGTCAATACGAGCAGTACTTC.

The V gene is TRBV27, the J gene TRBJ2-2; 13 nucleotides match TRBD2. Trimming at V came to 6 bases and at J to 3 bases, leaving 10 bases not matched to a gene. Germline CDR1 reads MNHEY; CDR2 reads SMNVEV (reference sequence). The CDR3 runs to 18 residues. The CDR3 loop reads CASSRMTSGGPDTGELFF. CDR3 nucleotide sequence: TGTGCCAGCAGCCGTATGACTAGCGGGGGGCCGGACACCGGGGAGCTGTTTTTT.

This clonotype occurred many times. The rearrangement links TRBV20-1 to TRBJ2-2; TRBD1 aligns across 7 bases. With V trimmed by 1 base and J by 1 base, 3 bases remained unmatched. CDR3 length: 15 residues. Germline values: CDR1 DFQATT, CDR2 SNEGSKA (reference sequence). The DNA of the CDR3 is TGCAGTGCTAGAGGGTACAGGGGGAACACCGGGGAGCTGTTTTTT. This translates into CSARGYRGNTGELFF.

This clonotype was seen repeatedly, ten times or more. V usage is TRBV7-6 and J usage is TRBJ1-2; TRBD1 is a possible D gene (5 bases). The CDR3 has 14 residues. Germline V gives CDR1 SGHVS, CDR2 FNYEAQ. V dropped 5 bases and J dropped 4 bases, with 14 bases sitting between them. The CDR3 nucleotides are TGTGCCAGCAGCGCAATCGACAGTCCCTATGGCTACACCTTC. It is translated as CASSAIDSPYGYTF.

CDR3 in amino acids: CASSQDRGYEQYF. CDR3 nucleotide sequence: TGTGCCAGCAGCCAAGATAGGGGTTACGAGCAGTACTTC. This sequence joins TRBV14 and TRBJ2-7; TRBD1 is a possible D gene (5 bases). CDR1 is SGHDN, CDR2 FVKESK, per germline. Deletions cut 0 bases from V and 4 bases from J, with 7 bases between. The CDR3 has 13 amino acids.